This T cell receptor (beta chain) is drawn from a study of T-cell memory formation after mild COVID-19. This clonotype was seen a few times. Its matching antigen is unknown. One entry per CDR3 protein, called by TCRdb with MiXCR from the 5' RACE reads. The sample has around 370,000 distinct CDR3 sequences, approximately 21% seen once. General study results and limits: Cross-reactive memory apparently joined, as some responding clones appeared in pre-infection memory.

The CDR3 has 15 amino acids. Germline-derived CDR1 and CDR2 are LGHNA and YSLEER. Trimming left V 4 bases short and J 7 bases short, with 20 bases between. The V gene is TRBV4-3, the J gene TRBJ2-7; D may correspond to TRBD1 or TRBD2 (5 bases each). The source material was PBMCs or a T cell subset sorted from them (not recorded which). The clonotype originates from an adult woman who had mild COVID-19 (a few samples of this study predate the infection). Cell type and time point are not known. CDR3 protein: CASSPGTHGRREQYF. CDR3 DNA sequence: TGCGCCAGCAGCCCTGGGACGCACGGGCGGAGAGAGCAGTACTTC.